These 19 T cell receptor beta chains originate from one sample sequenced in a study of blood T cell repertoires in COVID-19. Profiling relied on immunoSEQ multiplex PCR, and the TCRdb table lists in-frame clones only, not all of them. The table has 55,000 to 75,000 clones, approximately 83% seen once; the top ten hold 28%. The sequencing sample was made of peripheral blood. These receptors were taken from a man in his 70s with acute or convalescent COVID-19.

This sequence joins TRBV5-4 and TRBJ1-1; D remains ambiguous. The CDR3 is 14 amino acids. The V end was cut by 1 base, the J end by 2 bases, with 9 bases between. Germline V gives CDR1 SGHNT, CDR2 YYREEE (reference sequence). CDR3 loop: CASSLIEGNTEAFF. The CDR3 region has the DNA TGTGCCAGCAGCTTGATCGAGGGAAACACTGAAGCTTTCTTT.

CDR3 in DNA: TGTGCCAGCAGCCGGACTAGCGGGAGGTCTCGAATTGAGCAGTTCTTC. It yields the protein CASSRTSGRSRIEQFF. V and J are TRBV6-4 and TRBJ2-1; 14 bases are shared with TRBD2. The CDR3 has 16 amino acids. CDR1 MRHNA and CDR2 SNTAGT come from the germline V gene. The junction had 10 bases not matched to a gene; V was cut back by 6 bases and J by 9 bases.

This chain uses TRBV7-2 with TRBJ1-5; D may be TRBD1 (5 bases). Germline assignment: CDR1 SGHTA and CDR2 FQGNSA. Trimming stripped 1 base from V and 2 bases from J, with 9 bases between. The CDR3 totals 15 residues. DNA of the CDR3: TGTGCCAGCAGCTTAGGGGGGGAAGGCAATCAGCCCCAGCATTTT. Translation gives CASSLGGEGNQPQHF.

The chain carries TRBV6-5 and TRBJ2-1; TRBD2 might be the D (5 bases). This CDR3 has 13 residues. Trimming shortened V by 7 bases and J by 4 bases, and 11 bases separated the two germline ends. CDR1 is MNHEY and CDR2 is SVGAGI in the germline V gene. For the CDR3, the DNA is TGTGCCAGCAAAAAAGCGGCTTACAATGAGCAGTTCTTC. Translated, it gives CASKKAAYNEQFF.

CDR3 sequence (DNA): TGTGCCACTATCCGCGGGGCCCAAACTAACTATGGCTACACCTTC. This gives the protein CATIRGAQTNYGYTF. The rearrangement links TRBV6-6 to TRBJ1-2, with D possibly matching TRBD1 (5 bases). This CDR3 is 15 amino acids long. Trimming removed 10 bases at V and 0 bases at J, with 18 bases between. The germline CDR1 and CDR2 sequences are MNHNY and SVGAGI (reference sequence).

The gene calls are TRBV5-1 and TRBJ1-1; no clear D gene. Trimming removed 5 bases from V and 0 bases from J, with 8 bases in between. There are 13 residues in the CDR3. Germline CDR1 is SGHRS and CDR2 is YFSETQ. CDR3 region: CASRASMNTEAFF. The CDR3 DNA reads as TGCGCCAGCAGAGCGAGCATGAACACTGAAGCTTTCTTT.

The DNA of the CDR3 is TGTGCCACCAGCAGAGATCTAGCGGGAGGCTACGAGCAGTACTTC. Translation gives CATSRDLAGGYEQYF. This rearrangement joins TRBV15 to TRBJ2-7; 11 nucleotides line up with TRBD2. V was pared by 0 bases and J by 3 bases, with 1 base of the junction left unmatched. CDR3 length: 15 residues. Per germline, CDR1 LNHNV and CDR2 YYDKDF (reference sequence).

CDR3 DNA: TGTGCCAGTAGTACAACAACAGATACGCAGTATTTT. This translates into CASSTTTDTQYF. The chain couples TRBV19 to TRBJ2-3; D uncertain. Germline loops: CDR1 LNHDA, CDR2 SQIVND (reference sequence). V was shortened by 4 bases and J by 3 bases, with 5 bases between the two germline ends. The CDR3 spans 12 residues.

The genes are TRBV29-1 and TRBJ2-7; TRBD1 agrees at 7 bases. Germline lookup yields CDR1 SQVTM and CDR2 ANQGSEA. Trimming removed 5 bases from V and 0 bases from J; junction bases left unmatched: 13. The CDR3 is 16 residues long. The CDR3 reads CSVYSIKGANSYEQYF. The CDR3 DNA follows: TGCAGCGTTTATAGTATAAAGGGGGCGAACTCCTACGAGCAGTACTTC.

The chain has TRBV12-5 and TRBJ1-1; 7 bases match TRBD1. The V gene end was trimmed by 1 base and the J gene end by 6 bases; junction bases not matched to a gene: 8. Germline-derived CDR1 and CDR2 are LGHNT and FRNRAP. This CDR3 comprises 15 residues. The CDR3 DNA sequence: TGTGCTAGTGGTTTGGGACAGGGAACTCTTTCTGAAGCTTTCTTT. It encodes CASGLGQGTLSEAFF.

The V gene is TRBV5-1, the J gene TRBJ1-2, with D hard to call. V was shortened by 8 bases and J by 0 bases, with 14 bases between the two germline ends. Germline CDR1 reads SGHRS; CDR2 reads YFSETQ. There are 14 residues in the CDR3. The CDR3 DNA reads as TGCGCCAGTACCGACGGGATAGCTAACTATGGCTACACCTTC. Translating gives CASTDGIANYGYTF.

This chain joins TRBV9 and TRBJ1-4, with 8 bases matching TRBD1. V shed 4 bases and J 5 bases; nucleotides not matched to a gene: 10. Germline V gene data show CDR1 as SGDLS and CDR2 as YYNGEE. This CDR3 contains 16 residues. The CDR3 here is CASSSRTGRGNEKLFF. CDR3 in DNA: TGTGCCAGCAGCTCTCGGACAGGGCGAGGGAATGAAAAACTGTTTTTT. Complete variable domain (other parts from reference TRBV9 and TRBJ1-4): DSGVTQTPKHLITATGQRVTLRCSPRSGDLSVYWYQQSLDQGLQFLIQYYNGEERAKGNILERFSAQQFPDLHSELNLSSLELGDSALYFCASSSRTGRGNEKLFFGSGTQLSVL.

The chain links TRBV29-1 to TRBJ1-2; TRBD1 matches 7 bases. Germline V gene data show CDR1 as SQVTM and CDR2 as ANQGSEA. Germline trimming cut 4 bases from V and 7 bases from J; bases unmatched to any gene: 6. CDR3 length: 12 amino acids. In nucleotides, the CDR3 is TGCAGCGTTGTGACAGGGTGGTCTGGCTACACCTTC. It encodes CSVVTGWSGYTF.

This clone has just a few counts. The chain links TRBV7-9 to TRBJ2-7; a weak D match, TRBD1 (5 bases). V was trimmed by 0 bases and J by 0 bases, leaving 12 bases between them. The length of the CDR3 is 16 residues. Germline V gene data show CDR1 as SEHNR and CDR2 as FQNEAQ (reference sequence). CDR3 protein: CASSLARGQASYEQYF. In DNA form, the CDR3 reads TGTGCCAGCAGCTTAGCAAGGGGTCAGGCCTCCTACGAGCAGTACTTC. Supplemented by reference TRBV7-9 and TRBJ2-7, the full variable domain reads DTGVSQNPRHKITKRGQNVTFRCDPISEHNRLYWYRQTLGQGPEFLTYFQNEAQLEKSRLLSDRFSAERPKGSFSTLEIQRTEQGDSAMYLCASSLARGQASYEQYFGPGTRLTVT.

In DNA form, the CDR3 reads TGTGCCAGCAGTTTGACAGGGGAGAGGAACATTCAGTACTTC. Translation gives CASSLTGERNIQYF. The rearrangement uses TRBV27 and TRBJ2-4; 8 bases agree with TRBD1. The trim removed 3 bases at V and 7 bases at J, leaving 5 bases unmatched. The CDR3 runs 14 residues. Germline V gene data show CDR1 as MNHEY and CDR2 as SMNVEV (reference sequence).

The chain recombines TRBV15 with TRBJ2-1; TRBD2 matches 7 bases. The CDR3 totals 15 residues. With 4 bases clipped from V and 0 bases from J, the junction kept 3 bases outside the gene matches. Looked up from germline, CDR1 is LNHNV and CDR2 is YYDKDF (reference sequence). CDR3 sequence reads: CATSKGGSSYNEQFF. The CDR3 DNA sequence: TGTGCCACCAGCAAAGGCGGGAGCTCCTACAATGAGCAGTTCTTC.

The chain joins TRBV28 to TRBJ2-2, with 7 bases that match TRBD2. From germline, CDR1 is MDHEN and CDR2 SYDVKM. V lost 6 bases and J lost 7; bases outside the gene matches: 11. The CDR3 spans 15 residues. CDR3 nucleotides: TGTGCCAGCAGGCGACTAGCCTACACCGGCGGGGAGCTGTTTTTT. Translation gives CASRRLAYTGGELFF. The variable domain in full, with the rest retrieved from reference TRBV28 and TRBJ2-2, is DVKVTQSSRYLVKRTGEKVFLECVQDMDHENMFWYRQDPGLGLRLIYFSYDVKMKEKGDIPEGYSVSREKKERFSLILESASTNQTSMYLCASRRLAYTGGELFFGEGSRLTVL.

V and J are TRBV18 and TRBJ1-5; D may be TRBD1 (6 bases). The CDR3 extends over 14 amino acids. The germline V gene has CDR1 KGHSH and CDR2 LQKENI. V lost 6 bases to trimming and J lost 7 bases, with 16 bases between them. The CDR3 DNA is TGTGCCAGCTCTCCTAAGGGGGGGACCCAGCCCCAGCATTTT. Encoded protein: CASSPKGGTQPQHF.

The chain links TRBV6-5 to TRBJ1-2, with 10 positions matching TRBD1. The CDR3 covers 13 residues. V lost 3 bases and J lost 8; bases outside the gene matches: 3. Germline CDR1 MNHEY, CDR2 SVGAGI. The CDR3 is CASSYRDRGGYTF. The CDR3 DNA is TGTGCCAGCAGTTATAGGGACAGGGGAGGCTACACCTTC.